These 19 T cell receptor beta chains share one sample of origin, sequenced in a study of blood T cell repertoires in COVID-19 (dated by TCRdb to about 2020). The library was produced with the immunoSEQ multiplex PCR assay. TCRdb obtained this table from immuneACCESS and retained in-frame rearrangements with V and J assigned. These tables miss some clones; where compared with another copy, unresolved V genes account for less than half of the shortfall, and the remainder is unexplained. The table for this sample lists about 35,000 clones; approximately 87% of them were counted only once. About 9.5% of the sample is taken by the ten largest. The sequencing sample was made of peripheral blood. The receptors were sampled from a man of 80 years or more with active COVID-19.

CDR3 in amino acids: CASSPARLSITGELFF. The CDR3 DNA sequence: TGCGCCAGCAGCCCTGCCCGACTGTCAATCACCGGGGAGCTGTTTTTT. The gene calls are TRBV5-1 and TRBJ2-2; D uncertain. V gave up 4 bases and J gave up 4 bases, with 17 bases separating them. Germline CDR1 SGHRS, CDR2 YFSETQ. This CDR3 comprises 16 residues. The complete variable domain, with remaining parts taken from reference TRBV5-1 and TRBJ2-2, reads KAGVTQTPRYLIKTRGQQVTLSCSPISGHRSVSWYQQTPGQGLQFLFEYFSETQRNKGNFPGRFSGRQFSNSRSEMNVSTLELGDSALYLCASSPARLSITGELFFGEGSRLTVL.

The chain has TRBV5-1 and TRBJ2-1, with 12 bases that match TRBD2. CDR3 length: 16 residues. The trim removed 3 bases at V and 9 bases at J, leaving 10 bases unmatched. From germline, CDR1 is SGHRS and CDR2 YFSETQ. CDR3 DNA: TGCGCCAGCAGCTCCCTAGCGGGAGGGCCGGTTAGTGAGCAGTTCTTC. It codes for CASSSLAGGPVSEQFF.

The rearrangement uses TRBV29-1 and TRBJ1-1; the D gene is possibly TRBD1 (5 bases). The germline gives CDR1 SQVTM, CDR2 ANQGSEA. This CDR3 comprises 11 residues. V was trimmed by 6 bases and J by 5 bases, leaving 10 bases between them. CDR3: CSVVRGTEAFF. CDR3 sequence (DNA): TGCAGCGTAGTACGGGGGACTGAAGCTTTCTTT.

The genes are TRBV11-2 and TRBJ2-5, with 15 bases lining up with TRBD2. Germline values: CDR1 SGHAT, CDR2 FQNNGV. V was pared by 5 bases and J by 5 bases, with 15 bases of the junction left unmatched. This CDR3 has 19 amino acids. The CDR3 here is CASSHYRTSGRDPIETQYF. The CDR3 DNA follows: TGTGCCAGCAGCCACTACAGGACTAGCGGGAGGGACCCCATTGAGACCCAGTACTTC.

This chain links TRBV9 with TRBJ2-3, with a possible D match to TRBD2 (5 bases). Germline V lookup: CDR1 SGDLS, CDR2 YYNGEE. The germline V and J ends were trimmed by 0 bases and 5 bases, with 10 bases remaining between them. CDR3 size: 14 residues. CDR3 residues: CASSVGQAGDTQYF. CDR3 nucleotide sequence: TGTGCCAGCAGCGTAGGTCAGGCGGGAGATACGCAGTATTTT. The full variable domain, completed using reference TRBV9 and TRBJ2-3, is DSGVTQTPKHLITATGQRVTLRCSPRSGDLSVYWYQQSLDQGLQFLIQYYNGEERAKGNILERFSAQQFPDLHSELNLSSLELGDSALYFCASSVGQAGDTQYFGPGTRLTVL.

This chain connects TRBV7-2 to TRBJ2-1; D perhaps matches TRBD1 (5 bases). Germline V gives CDR1 SGHTA, CDR2 FQGNSA. CDR3 length: 11 residues. V lost 4 bases and J lost 9, with 7 bases in between. The CDR3 here is CASSSRGEQFF. The CDR3 region has the DNA TGTGCCAGCAGCTCTAGGGGTGAGCAGTTCTTC.

V is TRBV21-1 and J is TRBJ2-3; the D call TRBD2 from the table was never checked on the DNA. TRBV21-1 is tagged as a pseudogene. This CDR3 has 20 amino acids. The CDR3 loop reads CASSPAGGLAGAGGADTQYF. In DNA, the CDR3 is TGTGCCAGCAGCCCAGCCGGGGGACTAGCGGGGGCCGGAGGGGCAGATACGCAGTATTTT.

V usage is TRBV7-9 and J usage is TRBJ1-2, with D perhaps TRBD1 (6 bases). V shed 5 bases and J shed 5 bases, with 12 bases lying between them. This CDR3 region has 13 residues. CDR1 is SEHNR, CDR2 FQNEAQ, per germline (reference sequence). The CDR3 sequence: CASSLTGLYGYTF. In nucleotides, the CDR3 is TGTGCCAGCAGCCTGACAGGACTTTATGGCTACACCTTC.

The chain links TRBV7-2 to TRBJ2-1, with TRBD2 matching 10 bases. The CDR3 has 15 amino acids. Per the germline V gene, CDR1 is SGHTA and CDR2 is FQGNSA. Germline trimming cut 3 bases from V and 7 bases from J; bases unmatched to any gene: 6. The CDR3 loop is CASSFLAGARNEQFF. The CDR3 nucleotides are TGTGCCAGCAGCTTCCTAGCGGGGGCTAGGAATGAGCAGTTCTTC.

This clone showed up just a few times. This chain joins TRBV7-9 and TRBJ2-7, with D perhaps matching TRBD2 (6 bases). Germline-derived CDR1 and CDR2 are SEHNR and FQNEAQ (reference sequence). V lost 5 bases, J lost 4 bases, and 18 bases lay in between. The CDR3 covers 15 residues. The CDR3 loop is CASSPLAGSLYEQYF. In nucleotides, the CDR3 is TGTGCCAGCAGCCCCCTGGCGGGATCCCTTTACGAGCAGTACTTC.

The chain employs TRBV3-1 (or the pseudogene TRBV3-2) and TRBJ2-7; D is perhaps TRBD2 (6 bases). The ends were cut back, 1 base at V and 6 bases at J, with 16 bases in the middle. Germline CDR1 is LGHDT and CDR2 is YNNKEL (reference sequence). This CDR3 has 15 amino acids. The DNA for the CDR3 is TGTGCCAGCAGCCAAGTCCCCTCGGGAGCGGGCGAGCAGTACTTC. This sequence encodes CASSQVPSGAGEQYF.

The chain uses TRBV4-1 and TRBJ2-5, with 7 nucleotides matching TRBD2. The V segment lost 0 bases and the J segment 5 bases; nucleotides outside the gene matches: 12. Germline values: CDR1 MGHRA, CDR2 YSYEKL. CDR3 size: 17 residues. The CDR3 reads CASSQEGLGGSGETQYF. The DNA for the CDR3 is TGCGCCAGCAGCCAAGAGGGCCTCGGCGGGAGTGGTGAGACCCAGTACTTC.

CDR3 sequence reads: CASNPSGRAQGDIQYF. In DNA form, the CDR3 reads TGTGCCAGCAACCCTAGCGGGAGGGCCCAGGGGGACATTCAGTACTTC. The rearrangement links TRBV27 to TRBJ2-4, with 12 positions matching TRBD2. The junction had 12 bases not matched to a gene; V was cut back by 7 bases and J by 8 bases. Germline V lookup: CDR1 MNHEY, CDR2 SMNVEV (reference sequence). This CDR3 contains 16 residues.

The chain recombines TRBV6-2 or TRBV6-3 with TRBJ2-1; 9 positions match TRBD2. CDR1 is MNHEY and CDR2 is SVGEGT in the germline V gene. The CDR3 has 15 residues. V lost 6 bases, J lost 4 bases, and 7 bases stayed unmatched. The CDR3 nucleotides read TGTGCCAGCAGCCAAAGCGGGAGGACATACAATGAGCAGTTCTTC. The encoded protein is CASSQSGRTYNEQFF.

V is TRBV11-2 and J is TRBJ2-2; TRBD2 is a possible D gene (7 bases). The V and J ends lost 8 bases and 7 bases respectively, with 23 bases between them. Germline CDR1 and CDR2: SGHAT and FQNNGV. This CDR3 contains 16 residues. The CDR3 sequence is CASGPRGGVLFGELFF. For the CDR3, the DNA is TGTGCCAGCGGACCCCGCGGGGGCGTACTCTTCGGGGAGCTGTTTTTT.

The chain has TRBV29-1 and TRBJ2-5, with D tentatively TRBD2 (6 bases). Germline loops: CDR1 SQVTM, CDR2 ANQGSEA. The CDR3 contains 14 residues. V shed 1 base and J shed 4 bases, with 13 bases lying between them. The CDR3 spells CSVEVSGRRETQYF. In DNA, the CDR3 is TGCAGCGTTGAAGTTTCGGGGAGGAGAGAGACCCAGTACTTC.

The CDR3 DNA reads TGTGCCAGCAGCCCCGGACTAGTATACGAGCAGTACTTC. As protein: CASSPGLVYEQYF. J is TRBJ2-7 and V is TRBV7-2, with 7 nucleotides matching TRBD2. The germline gives CDR1 SGHTA, CDR2 FQGNSA. The CDR3 totals 13 residues. V was pared by 5 bases and J by 4 bases, with 5 bases of the junction left unmatched.

In its sample, this clone was seen once. This chain links TRBV30 with TRBJ2-3, with 10 bases matching TRBD2. CDR3 length equals 14 residues. CDR1 and CDR2 from the germline V gene are GTSNPN and SVGIG (reference sequence). V shed 4 bases and J 7 bases; nucleotides not matched to a gene: 8. CDR3 sequence (DNA): TGTGCCTGGATAGGTCTAGCGGGAGCTTATACGCAGTATTTT. It translates to CAWIGLAGAYTQYF.

Only a few counts were recorded for this clone. This chain uses TRBV24-1 with TRBJ2-2; D not certain. The V end was cut by 5 bases, the J end by 1 base, with 10 bases between. Germline V gene sequence: CDR1 KGHDR, CDR2 SFDVKD. The CDR3 is made up of 15 amino acids. The CDR3 nucleotides are TGTGCCACCAGTGCGGCGGAACTGAACACCGGGGAGCTGTTTTTT. It codes for CATSAAELNTGELFF.